This is a list of T cell receptor beta chains from one sample in a study of blood T cell repertoires in COVID-19. Libraries were prepared by immunoSEQ multiplex PCR; TCRdb keeps only in-frame clonotypes and omits some of them. The sample includes some 240,000 clones, about 90% of them seen just once. Sequencing was performed on peripheral blood. Receptors originate from a woman in her 70s with COVID-19, enrolled during active disease. Each CDR3 is given with its conserved first and last residue. D genes are given only for firm matches. Size values are once, few and many counts, or a class for expanded clones, and some rows have none.

clone size: -
J gene: TRBJ2-7
V gene: TRBV7-9
D gene: TRBD2
CDR3 protein: CASSLGVGSGLADYEQYF
CDR3 DNA: TGTGCCAGCAGCTTAGGTGTGGGATCGGGACTAGCGGACTACGAGCAGTACTTC

clone size: -
J gene: TRBJ1-5
V gene: TRBV24-1
D gene: -
CDR3 protein: CATSPDSFQPQHF
CDR3 DNA: TGTGCCACCAGTCCTGACAGTTTCCAGCCCCAGCATTTT

clone size: -
J gene: TRBJ1-5
V gene: TRBV30
D gene: -
CDR3 protein: CAWSNPRQYSNQPQHF
CDR3 DNA: TGTGCCTGGAGTAACCCGCGGCAATATAGCAATCAGCCCCAGCATTTT

clone size: -
J gene: TRBJ1-5
V gene: TRBV28
D gene: -
CDR3 protein: CASSPLRFQPQHF
CDR3 DNA: TGTGCCAGCAGTCCCCTCCGGTTTCAGCCCCAGCATTTT

clone size: -
J gene: TRBJ1-2
V gene: TRBV13
D gene: -
CDR3 protein: CASSLKGSYGYTF
CDR3 DNA: TGTGCCAGCAGCTTAAAGGGGTCCTATGGCTACACCTTC

clone size: -
J gene: TRBJ2-3
V gene: TRBV7-2
D gene: TRBD2
CDR3 protein: CASSPRLAGKTDTQYF
CDR3 DNA: TGTGCCAGCAGCCCACGACTAGCGGGAAAGACAGATACGCAGTATTTT

clone size: -
J gene: TRBJ1-3
V gene: TRBV5-1
D gene: -
CDR3 protein: CASSLERGEDTIYF
CDR3 DNA: TGCGCCAGCAGCTTGGAAAGGGGCGAGGACACCATATATTTT

clone size: -
J gene: TRBJ2-7
V gene: TRBV6-5
D gene: -
CDR3 protein: CASRYDRDMVYEQYF
CDR3 DNA: TGTGCCAGCAGATACGACCGGGACATGGTATACGAGCAGTACTTC

clone size: -
J gene: TRBJ2-7
V gene: TRBV10-3
D gene: -
CDR3 protein: CAIGGAYEQYF
CDR3 DNA: TGTGCCATCGGAGGGGCCTACGAGCAGTACTTC

clone size: -
J gene: TRBJ1-4
V gene: TRBV6-5
D gene: TRBD1
CDR3 protein: CASSFGTATNEKLFF
CDR3 DNA: TGTGCCAGCAGTTTCGGGACAGCAACTAATGAAAAACTGTTTTTT

clone size: -
J gene: TRBJ1-2
V gene: TRBV19
D gene: -
CDR3 protein: CASSPREAYGYTF
CDR3 DNA: TGTGCCAGTAGCCCACGGGAAGCCTATGGCTACACCTTC

clone size: -
J gene: TRBJ1-5
V gene: TRBV5-1
D gene: TRBD1
CDR3 protein: CASRPRDREGQPQHF
CDR3 DNA: TGCGCCAGCAGACCCCGGGACAGGGAAGGGCAGCCCCAGCATTTT

clone size: -
J gene: TRBJ1-1
V gene: TRBV19
D gene: -
CDR3 protein: CASGHRLHF
CDR3 DNA: TGTGCCAGTGGGCACAGGCTACACTTT

clone size: -
J gene: TRBJ1-2
V gene: TRBV6-5
D gene: -
CDR3 protein: CASRPPGQYDGYTF
CDR3 DNA: TGTGCCAGCAGACCCCCGGGACAATATGATGGCTACACCTTC

clone size: -
J gene: TRBJ1-6
V gene: TRBV7-2
D gene: TRBD1
CDR3 protein: CASSTPGQGHSPLHF
CDR3 DNA: TGTGCCAGCAGCACCCCGGGACAGGGCCATTCACCCCTCCACTTT

clone size: -
J gene: TRBJ2-7
V gene: TRBV2
D gene: -
CDR3 protein: CASREDRSGEQYF
CDR3 DNA: TGTGCCAGCAGGGAAGACAGGAGTGGGGAGCAGTACTTC

clone size: -
J gene: TRBJ2-2
V gene: TRBV6-6
D gene: TRBD1
CDR3 protein: CASRPGTGGNTGELFF
CDR3 DNA: TGTGCCAGCAGACCCGGGACAGGGGGTAACACCGGGGAGCTGTTTTTT

clone size: -
J gene: TRBJ2-2
V gene: TRBV19
D gene: -
CDR3 protein: CASTGGANTGELFF
CDR3 DNA: TGTGCCAGTACGGGGGGCGCGAACACCGGGGAGCTGTTTTTT

clone size: -
J gene: TRBJ2-3
V gene: TRBV4-1
D gene: -
CDR3 protein: CASSPKQGSTDTQYF
CDR3 DNA: TGCGCCAGCAGCCCCAAGCAGGGCAGCACAGATACGCAGTATTTT

clone size: -
J gene: TRBJ1-3
V gene: TRBV19
D gene: -
CDR3 protein: CASSRRGSGNTIYF
CDR3 DNA: TGTGCCAGTAGTAGGAGGGGTTCTGGAAACACCATATATTTT

clone size: -
J gene: TRBJ1-2
V gene: TRBV30
D gene: -
CDR3 protein: CAWRGAEFYGYTF
CDR3 DNA: TGTGCCTGGAGGGGGGCGGAATTCTATGGCTACACCTTC

clone size: -
J gene: TRBJ2-5
V gene: TRBV7-9
D gene: -
CDR3 protein: CASSLGTLQETQYF
CDR3 DNA: TGTGCCAGCAGCTTGGGGACACTCCAAGAGACCCAGTACTTC

clone size: -
J gene: TRBJ2-5
V gene: TRBV5-1
D gene: -
CDR3 protein: CASSYTGLETQYF
CDR3 DNA: TGCGCCAGCAGCTACACAGGGTTAGAGACCCAGTACTTC

clone size: -
J gene: TRBJ2-3
V gene: TRBV6-1
D gene: -
CDR3 protein: CASSELDSPTDTQYF
CDR3 DNA: TGTGCCAGCAGTGAACTGGACAGCCCAACAGATACGCAGTATTTT

clone size: -
J gene: TRBJ2-7
V gene: TRBV5-1
D gene: -
CDR3 protein: CASSQTSTGSPYF
CDR3 DNA: TGCGCCAGCAGTCAGACCTCCACCGGGTCCCCGTACTTC

clone size: -
J gene: TRBJ2-3
V gene: TRBV7-2
D gene: -
CDR3 protein: CASSPQGADTQYF
CDR3 DNA: TGTGCCAGCAGCCCCCAGGGCGCGGATACGCAGTATTTT

clone size: -
J gene: TRBJ2-7
V gene: TRBV28
D gene: -
CDR3 protein: CASSPHSGSYEQYF
CDR3 DNA: TGTGCCAGCAGTCCCCATAGCGGCTCCTACGAGCAGTACTTC

clone size: -
J gene: TRBJ2-1
V gene: TRBV14
D gene: -
CDR3 protein: CASSQELGGANEQFF
CDR3 DNA: TGTGCCAGCAGCCAAGAATTGGGGGGAGCGAATGAGCAGTTCTTC

clone size: -
J gene: TRBJ2-7
V gene: TRBV20-1
D gene: TRBD1
CDR3 protein: CSASRDRVRLGAYEQYF
CDR3 DNA: TGCAGTGCTAGTAGGGACAGGGTGAGACTGGGAGCCTACGAGCAGTACTTC

clone size: -
J gene: TRBJ2-3
V gene: TRBV18
D gene: -
CDR3 protein: CASSPPLRADTQYF
CDR3 DNA: TGTGCCAGCTCACCGCCATTGAGGGCAGATACGCAGTATTTT

clone size: -
J gene: TRBJ1-2
V gene: TRBV2
D gene: -
CDR3 protein: CASRPIGQNYGYTF
CDR3 DNA: TGTGCCAGCAGGCCTATAGGACAGAACTATGGCTACACCTTC

clone size: -
J gene: TRBJ2-3
V gene: TRBV11-3
D gene: TRBD1
CDR3 protein: CASSLRTGARVDTQYF
CDR3 DNA: TGTGCCAGCAGCTTACGAACAGGGGCCCGAGTGGATACGCAGTATTTT

clone size: few
J gene: TRBJ1-1
V gene: TRBV7-8
D gene: -
CDR3 protein: CASSTGHTMNTEAFF
CDR3 DNA: TGTGCCAGCAGCACTGGACACACCATGAACACTGAAGCTTTCTTT

clone size: few
J gene: TRBJ2-3
V gene: TRBV11-2
D gene: -
CDR3 protein: CASSPQGPVTDTQYF
CDR3 DNA: TGTGCCAGCAGCCCCCAGGGGCCAGTCACAGATACGCAGTATTTT

clone size: -
J gene: TRBJ2-7
V gene: TRBV7-2
D gene: TRBD1
CDR3 protein: CASSLASTGQTYEQYF
CDR3 DNA: TGTGCCAGCAGCTTAGCGTCGACGGGACAGACCTACGAGCAGTACTTC

clone size: -
J gene: TRBJ2-7
V gene: TRBV12-3/TRBV12-4
D gene: -
CDR3 protein: CASSLGRRYEQYF
CDR3 DNA: TGTGCCAGCAGTTTAGGAAGGAGATACGAGCAGTACTTC

clone size: -
J gene: TRBJ2-3
V gene: TRBV5-6
D gene: -
CDR3 protein: CASSFRGSRMGDTQYF
CDR3 DNA: TGTGCCAGCAGCTTCAGGGGCAGTCGGATGGGGGATACGCAGTATTTT

clone size: -
J gene: TRBJ1-5
V gene: TRBV4-2
D gene: -
CDR3 protein: CASSNRDPPQHF
CDR3 DNA: TGTGCCAGCAGCAACAGGGACCCGCCCCAGCATTTT

clone size: -
J gene: TRBJ2-5
V gene: TRBV19
D gene: TRBD1
CDR3 protein: CASSNQGAVETQYF
CDR3 DNA: TGTGCCAGTAGCAACCAGGGGGCCGTAGAGACCCAGTACTTC

clone size: -
J gene: TRBJ1-4
V gene: TRBV3-1/TRBV3-2
D gene: -
CDR3 protein: CASSQAGFLRIF
CDR3 DNA: TGTGCCAGCAGCCAGGCAGGGTTTTTAAGGATTTTT

clone size: -
J gene: TRBJ1-6
V gene: TRBV7-2
D gene: TRBD1
CDR3 protein: CASSPQGYNSPLHF
CDR3 DNA: TGTGCCAGCAGCCCACAGGGGTATAATTCACCCCTCCACTTT

clone size: -
J gene: TRBJ1-1
V gene: TRBV28
D gene: -
CDR3 protein: CASSLQRAGGTEAFF
CDR3 DNA: TGTGCCAGCAGTTTACAGAGGGCGGGCGGCACTGAAGCTTTCTTT

clone size: few
J gene: TRBJ1-1
V gene: TRBV27
D gene: TRBD1
CDR3 protein: CASSIGQGSAEAFF
CDR3 DNA: TGTGCCAGCAGTATCGGACAGGGATCGGCTGAAGCTTTCTTT

clone size: -
J gene: TRBJ2-5
V gene: TRBV7-2
D gene: TRBD2
CDR3 protein: CASSRVGGGSIGETQYF
CDR3 DNA: TGTGCCAGCAGCCGGGTCGGCGGCGGGAGCATCGGAGAGACCCAGTACTTC

clone size: once
J gene: TRBJ2-5
V gene: TRBV27
D gene: -
CDR3 protein: CASSLAGVETQYF
CDR3 DNA: TGTGCCAGCAGTTTAGCAGGGGTCGAGACCCAGTACTTC